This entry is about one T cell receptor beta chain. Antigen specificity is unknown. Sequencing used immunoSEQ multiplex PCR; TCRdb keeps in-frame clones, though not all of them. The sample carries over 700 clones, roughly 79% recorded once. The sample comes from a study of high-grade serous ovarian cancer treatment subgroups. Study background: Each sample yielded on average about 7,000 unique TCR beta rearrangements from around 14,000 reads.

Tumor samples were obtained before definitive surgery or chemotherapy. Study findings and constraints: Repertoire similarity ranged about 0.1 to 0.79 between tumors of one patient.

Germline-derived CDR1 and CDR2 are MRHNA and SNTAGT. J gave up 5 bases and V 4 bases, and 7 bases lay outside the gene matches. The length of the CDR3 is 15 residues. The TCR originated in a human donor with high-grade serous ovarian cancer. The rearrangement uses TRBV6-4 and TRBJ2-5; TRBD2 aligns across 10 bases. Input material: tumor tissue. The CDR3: CASSALPSGSETQYF. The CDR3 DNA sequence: TGTGCCAGCAGTGCCCTGCCTAGCGGGAGTGAGACCCAGTACTTC.